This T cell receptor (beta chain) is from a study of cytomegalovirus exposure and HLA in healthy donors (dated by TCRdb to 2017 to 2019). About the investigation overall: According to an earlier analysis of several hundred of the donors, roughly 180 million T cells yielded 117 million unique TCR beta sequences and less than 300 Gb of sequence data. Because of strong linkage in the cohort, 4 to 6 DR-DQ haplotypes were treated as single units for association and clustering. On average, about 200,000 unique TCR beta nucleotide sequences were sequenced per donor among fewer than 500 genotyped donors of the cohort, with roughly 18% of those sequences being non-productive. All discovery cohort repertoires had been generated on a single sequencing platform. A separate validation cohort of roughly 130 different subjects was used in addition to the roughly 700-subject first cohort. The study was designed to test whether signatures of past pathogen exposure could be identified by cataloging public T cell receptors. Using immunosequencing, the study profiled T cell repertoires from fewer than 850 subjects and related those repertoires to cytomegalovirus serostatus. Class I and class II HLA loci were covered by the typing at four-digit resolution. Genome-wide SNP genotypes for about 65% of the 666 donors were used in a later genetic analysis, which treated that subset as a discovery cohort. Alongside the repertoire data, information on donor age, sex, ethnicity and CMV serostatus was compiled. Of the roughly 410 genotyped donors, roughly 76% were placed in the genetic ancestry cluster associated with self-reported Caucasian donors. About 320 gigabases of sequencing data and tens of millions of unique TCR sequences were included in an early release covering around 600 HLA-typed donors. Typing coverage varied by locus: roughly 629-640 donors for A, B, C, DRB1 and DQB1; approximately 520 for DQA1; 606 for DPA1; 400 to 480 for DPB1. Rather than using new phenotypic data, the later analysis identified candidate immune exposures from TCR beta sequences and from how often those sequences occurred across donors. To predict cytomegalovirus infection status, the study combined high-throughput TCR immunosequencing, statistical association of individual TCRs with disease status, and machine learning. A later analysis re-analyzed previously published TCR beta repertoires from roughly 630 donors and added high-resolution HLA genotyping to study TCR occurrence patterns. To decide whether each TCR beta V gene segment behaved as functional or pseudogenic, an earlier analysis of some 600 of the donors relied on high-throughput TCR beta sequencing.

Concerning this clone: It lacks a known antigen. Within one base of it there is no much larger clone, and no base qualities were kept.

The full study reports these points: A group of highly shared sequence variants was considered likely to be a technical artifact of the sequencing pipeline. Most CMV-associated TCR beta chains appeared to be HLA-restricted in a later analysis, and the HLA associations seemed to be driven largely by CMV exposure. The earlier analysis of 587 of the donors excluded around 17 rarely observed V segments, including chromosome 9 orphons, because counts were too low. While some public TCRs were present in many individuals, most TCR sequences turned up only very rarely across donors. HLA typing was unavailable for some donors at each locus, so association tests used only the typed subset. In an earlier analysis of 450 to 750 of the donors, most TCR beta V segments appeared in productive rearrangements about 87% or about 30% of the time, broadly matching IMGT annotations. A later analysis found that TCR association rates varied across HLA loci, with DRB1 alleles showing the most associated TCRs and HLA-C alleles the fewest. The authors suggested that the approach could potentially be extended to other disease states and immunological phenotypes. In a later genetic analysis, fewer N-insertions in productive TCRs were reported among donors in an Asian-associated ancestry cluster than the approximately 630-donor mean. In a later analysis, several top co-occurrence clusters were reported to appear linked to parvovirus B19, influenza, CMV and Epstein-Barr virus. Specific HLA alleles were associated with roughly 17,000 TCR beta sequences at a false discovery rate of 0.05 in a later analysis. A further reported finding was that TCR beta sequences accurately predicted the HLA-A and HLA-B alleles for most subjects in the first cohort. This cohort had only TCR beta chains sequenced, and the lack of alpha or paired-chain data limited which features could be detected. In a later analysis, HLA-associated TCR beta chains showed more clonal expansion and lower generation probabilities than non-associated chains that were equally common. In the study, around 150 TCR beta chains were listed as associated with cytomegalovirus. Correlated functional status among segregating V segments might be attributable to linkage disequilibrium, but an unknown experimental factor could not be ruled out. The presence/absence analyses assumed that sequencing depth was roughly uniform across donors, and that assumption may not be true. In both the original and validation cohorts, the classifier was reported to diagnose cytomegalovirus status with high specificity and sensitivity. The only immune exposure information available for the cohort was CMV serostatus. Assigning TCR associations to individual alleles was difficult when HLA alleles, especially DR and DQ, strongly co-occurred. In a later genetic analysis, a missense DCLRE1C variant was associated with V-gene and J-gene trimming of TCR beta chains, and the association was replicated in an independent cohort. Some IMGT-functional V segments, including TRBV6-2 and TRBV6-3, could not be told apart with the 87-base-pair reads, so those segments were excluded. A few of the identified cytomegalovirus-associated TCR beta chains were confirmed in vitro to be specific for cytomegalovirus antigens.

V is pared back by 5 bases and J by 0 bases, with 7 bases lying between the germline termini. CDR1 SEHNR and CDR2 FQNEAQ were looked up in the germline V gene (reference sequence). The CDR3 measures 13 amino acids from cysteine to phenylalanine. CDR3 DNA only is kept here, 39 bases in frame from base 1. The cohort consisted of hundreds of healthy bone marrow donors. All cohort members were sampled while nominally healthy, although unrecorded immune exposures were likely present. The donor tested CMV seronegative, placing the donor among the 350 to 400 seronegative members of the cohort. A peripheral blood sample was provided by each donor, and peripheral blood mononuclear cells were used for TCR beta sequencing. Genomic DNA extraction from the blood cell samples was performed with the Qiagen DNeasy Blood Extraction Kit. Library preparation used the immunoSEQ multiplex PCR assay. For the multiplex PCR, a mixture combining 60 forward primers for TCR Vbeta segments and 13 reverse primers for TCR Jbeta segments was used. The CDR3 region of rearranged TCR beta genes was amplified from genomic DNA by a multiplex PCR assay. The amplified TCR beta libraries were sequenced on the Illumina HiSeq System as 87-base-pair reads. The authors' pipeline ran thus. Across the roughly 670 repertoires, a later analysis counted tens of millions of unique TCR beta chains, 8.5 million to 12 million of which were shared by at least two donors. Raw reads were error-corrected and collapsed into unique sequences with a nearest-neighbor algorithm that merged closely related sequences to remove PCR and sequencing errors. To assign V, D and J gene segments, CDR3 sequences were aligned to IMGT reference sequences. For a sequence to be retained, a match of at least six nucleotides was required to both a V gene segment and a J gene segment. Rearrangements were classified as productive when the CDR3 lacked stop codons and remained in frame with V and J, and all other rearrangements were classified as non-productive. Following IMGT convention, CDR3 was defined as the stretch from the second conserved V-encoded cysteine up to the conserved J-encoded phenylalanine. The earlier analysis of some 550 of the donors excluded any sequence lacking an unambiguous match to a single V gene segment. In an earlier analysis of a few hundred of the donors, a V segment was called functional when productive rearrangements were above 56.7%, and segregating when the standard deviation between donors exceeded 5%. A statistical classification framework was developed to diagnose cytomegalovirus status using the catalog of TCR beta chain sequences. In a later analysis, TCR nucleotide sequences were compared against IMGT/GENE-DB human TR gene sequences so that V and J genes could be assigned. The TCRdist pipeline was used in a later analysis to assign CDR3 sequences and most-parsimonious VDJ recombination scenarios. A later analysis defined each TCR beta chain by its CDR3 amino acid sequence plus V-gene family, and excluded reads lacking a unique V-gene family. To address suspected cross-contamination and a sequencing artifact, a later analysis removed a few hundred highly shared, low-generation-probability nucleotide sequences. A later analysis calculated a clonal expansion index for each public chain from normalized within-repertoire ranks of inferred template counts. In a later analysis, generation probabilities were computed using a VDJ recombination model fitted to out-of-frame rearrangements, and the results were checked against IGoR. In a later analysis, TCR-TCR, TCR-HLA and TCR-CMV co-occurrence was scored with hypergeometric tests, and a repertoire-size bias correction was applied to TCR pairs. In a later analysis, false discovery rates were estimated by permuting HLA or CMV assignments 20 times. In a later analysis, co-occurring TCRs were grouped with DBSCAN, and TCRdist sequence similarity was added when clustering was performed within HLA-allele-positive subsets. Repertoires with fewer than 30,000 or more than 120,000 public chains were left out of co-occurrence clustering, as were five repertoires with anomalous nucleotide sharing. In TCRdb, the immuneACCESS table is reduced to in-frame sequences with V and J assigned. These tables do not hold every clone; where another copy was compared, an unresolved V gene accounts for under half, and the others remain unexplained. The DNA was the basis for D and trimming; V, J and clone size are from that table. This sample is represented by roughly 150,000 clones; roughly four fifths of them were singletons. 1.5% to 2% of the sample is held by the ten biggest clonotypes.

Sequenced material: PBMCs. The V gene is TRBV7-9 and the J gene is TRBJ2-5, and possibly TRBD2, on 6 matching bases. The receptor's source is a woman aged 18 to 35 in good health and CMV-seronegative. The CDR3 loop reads CASSAGYQETQYF. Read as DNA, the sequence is TGTGCCAGCAGCGCGGGGTACCAAGAGACCCAGTACTTC.